These 13 T cell receptor beta chains originate from one sample sequenced in a study of T cells in localized non-small cell lung cancer. Produced via immunoSEQ multiplex PCR; TCRdb's table is partial and in-frame only. The sample carries tens of thousands of clones, roughly 90% recorded once. The starting material was peripheral blood, obtained before any cancer treatment. The source is a man aged 40 to 69 with stage I squamous cell lung carcinoma.

This chain links TRBV27 with TRBJ1-5; 8 positions match TRBD1. Germline CDR1 and CDR2: MNHEY and SMNVEV (reference sequence). V trimming: 8 bases; J trimming: 4 bases; junction bases outside the gene matches: 13. CDR3 size: 16 residues. The CDR3 region is CASGQGPGIINQPQHF. Here the CDR3 DNA reads TGTGCCAGCGGACAGGGACCAGGAATAATAAATCAGCCCCAGCATTTT.

This clone has just one count. The J gene is TRBJ2-7, the V gene TRBV4-1; 11 nucleotides align to TRBD1. The trim removed 4 bases at V and 1 base at J, leaving 9 bases unmatched. CDR1 and CDR2 (germline): MGHRA, YSYEKL. This CDR3 is built from 17 residues. DNA for the CDR3: TGCGCCAGCAGCCTGAAGCGGGGGACAGGGGGTTCCTACGAGCAGTACTTC. Translated, it gives CASSLKRGTGGSYEQYF.

The chain is built from TRBV29-1 and TRBJ1-2; D is perhaps TRBD1 (6 bases). The CDR3 runs to 13 residues. V lost 3 bases and J 7 bases, leaving 15 bases between the germline ends. Germline V gene sequence: CDR1 SQVTM, CDR2 ANQGSEA. CDR3 sequence: CSVEGGGAGGYTF. CDR3 in DNA: TGCAGCGTTGAGGGCGGGGGCGCCGGTGGCTACACCTTC.

The V gene is TRBV7-9, the J gene TRBJ2-7; D gene unclear. CDR1 is SEHNR and CDR2 is FQNEAQ in the germline V gene (reference sequence). The ends were cut back, 5 bases at V and 4 bases at J, with 9 bases in the middle. This CDR3 contains 12 residues. This CDR3 is CASSEQGYEQYF. The CDR3 coding sequence is TGTGCCAGCAGCGAACAAGGTTACGAGCAGTACTTC.

The gene calls are TRBV6-4 and TRBJ1-6, with D hard to call. Germline CDR1 reads MRHNA; CDR2 reads SNTAGT. The V end was cut by 2 bases, the J end by 8 bases, with 10 bases between. This CDR3 is built from 14 residues. CDR3 DNA: TGTGCCAGCAGTGACAGGCACCTTGATTCACCCCTCCACTTT. Protein sequence: CASSDRHLDSPLHF.

The chain combines TRBV12-5 with TRBJ2-2; weak D call: TRBD1 (5 bases). The CDR3 runs to 13 residues. Germline CDR1 LGHNT, CDR2 FRNRAP. V was cut by 10 bases and J by 2 bases, with 11 bases left in between. CDR3 DNA: TGTGCTATAGAAGGGGATAACACCGGGGAGCTGTTTTTT. This translates into CAIEGDNTGELFF.

The CDR3 is CASSPTPNQDTQYF. CDR3 coding DNA: TGTGCCAGCAGCCCAACCCCGAACCAAGATACGCAGTATTTT. The chain couples TRBV7-8 to TRBJ2-3; D is unresolved. The CDR3 has 14 residues. V lost 5 bases to trimming and J lost 5 bases, with 14 bases between them. CDR1 is SGHVS, CDR2 FQNEAQ, per germline.

This CDR3 is CASSPEGAFPNGEQYF. The CDR3 nucleotides are TGTGCCAGCAGCCCGGAGGGGGCATTCCCCAACGGCGAGCAGTACTTC. The rearrangement uses TRBV11-2 and TRBJ2-7, with D maybe TRBD1 (7 bases). This CDR3 has 16 amino acids. Trimming took off 5 bases at V and 6 bases at J, with 23 bases between the two ends. Germline V gene data show CDR1 as SGHAT and CDR2 as FQNNGV.

The rearrangement uses TRBV10-3 and TRBJ1-4, with 8 nucleotides matching TRBD1. J was trimmed by 4 bases and V by 3 bases; bases with no gene match: 1. Germline lookup yields CDR1 ENHRY and CDR2 SYGVKD. The CDR3 contains 14 residues. CDR3 amino acids: CAISDGQGNEKLFF. CDR3 bases: TGTGCCATCAGTGATGGACAGGGTAATGAAAAACTGTTTTTT.

The chain recombines TRBV28 with TRBJ1-1; D gene ambiguous. The germline CDR1 and CDR2 sequences are MDHEN and SYDVKM. V was pared by 6 bases and J by 3 bases, with 11 bases between. The CDR3 runs to 13 residues. DNA of the CDR3: TGTGCCAGCAGGTTTAACGGGGACACTGAAGCTTTCTTT. Its translation is CASRFNGDTEAFF.

The chain employs TRBV9 and TRBJ2-7, with D tentatively TRBD1 or TRBD2 (5 bases each). Germline lookup yields CDR1 SGDLS and CDR2 YYNGEE. The CDR3 extends over 15 amino acids. V lost 6 bases and J lost 5, with 21 bases in between. The CDR3 DNA sequence: TGTGCCAGCACCCGGGACGGCTCTTACGCCAACGAGCAGTACTTC. It encodes CASTRDGSYANEQYF.

This clone was found once. The rearrangement joins TRBV7-9 to TRBJ1-5; D might be TRBD1 (5 bases). The V end was cut by 3 bases, the J end by 5 bases, with 14 bases between. The CDR3 has 15 residues. The germline gives CDR1 SEHNR, CDR2 FQNEAQ (reference sequence). CDR3 bases: TGTGCCAGCAGCTTGGCGCAGGGAGGGGATCAGCCCCAGCATTTT. Protein: CASSLAQGGDQPQHF.

The rearrangement uses TRBV5-1 and TRBJ2-7; perhaps TRBD2 as D (5 bases). Looked up from germline, CDR1 is SGHRS and CDR2 is YFSETQ. V gave up 4 bases and J gave up 3 bases, with 14 bases separating them. The CDR3 is 14 residues long. The DNA for the CDR3 is TGCGCCAGCAGCCCGGAGGTCCCACACTACGAGCAGTACTTC. Translating gives CASSPEVPHYEQYF.